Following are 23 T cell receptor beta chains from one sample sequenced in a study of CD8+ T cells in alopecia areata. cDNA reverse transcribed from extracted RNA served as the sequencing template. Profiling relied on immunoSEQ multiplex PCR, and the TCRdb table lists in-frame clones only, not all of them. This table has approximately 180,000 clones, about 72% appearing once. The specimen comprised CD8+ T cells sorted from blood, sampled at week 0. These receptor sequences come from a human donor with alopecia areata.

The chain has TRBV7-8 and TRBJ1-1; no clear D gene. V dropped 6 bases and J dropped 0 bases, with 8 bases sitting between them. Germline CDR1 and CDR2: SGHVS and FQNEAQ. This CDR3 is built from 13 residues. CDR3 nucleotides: TGTGCCAGCAGATCGAACATGAACACTGAAGCTTTCTTT. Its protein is CASRSNMNTEAFF. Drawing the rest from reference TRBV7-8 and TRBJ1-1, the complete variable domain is GAGVSQSPRYKVAKRGQDVALRCDPISGHVSLFWYQQALGQGPEFLTYFQNEAQLDKSGLPSDRFFAERPEGSVSTLKIQRTQQEDSAVYLCASRSNMNTEAFFGQGTRLTVV.

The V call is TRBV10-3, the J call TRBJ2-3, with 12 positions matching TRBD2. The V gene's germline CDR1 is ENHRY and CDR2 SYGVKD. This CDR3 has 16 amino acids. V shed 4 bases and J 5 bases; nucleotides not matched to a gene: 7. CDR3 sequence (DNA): TGTGCCATCAGTGCAACTAGCGGGGGGCAGGGAGATACGCAGTATTTT. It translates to CAISATSGGQGDTQYF.

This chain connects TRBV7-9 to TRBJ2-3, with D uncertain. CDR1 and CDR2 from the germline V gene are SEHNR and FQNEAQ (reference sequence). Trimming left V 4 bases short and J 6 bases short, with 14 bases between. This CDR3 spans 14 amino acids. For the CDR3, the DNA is TGTGCCAGCAGCTCCCGCAGGCCCCTCGATACGCAGTATTTT. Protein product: CASSSRRPLDTQYF.

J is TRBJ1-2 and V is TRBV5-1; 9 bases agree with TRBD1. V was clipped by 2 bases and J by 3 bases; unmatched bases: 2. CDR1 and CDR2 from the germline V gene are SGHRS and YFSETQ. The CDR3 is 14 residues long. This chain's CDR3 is CASSFTGGDYGYTF. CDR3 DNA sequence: TGCGCCAGCAGCTTCACAGGGGGCGACTATGGCTACACCTTC. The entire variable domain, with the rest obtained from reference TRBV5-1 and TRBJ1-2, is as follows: KAGVTQTPRYLIKTRGQQVTLSCSPISGHRSVSWYQQTPGQGLQFLFEYFSETQRNKGNFPGRFSGRQFSNSRSEMNVSTLELGDSALYLCASSFTGGDYGYTFGSGTRLTVV.

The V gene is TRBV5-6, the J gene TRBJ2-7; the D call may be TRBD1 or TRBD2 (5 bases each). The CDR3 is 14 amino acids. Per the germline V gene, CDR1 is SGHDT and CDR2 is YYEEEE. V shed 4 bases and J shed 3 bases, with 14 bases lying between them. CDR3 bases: TGTGCCAGCAGCGGATACCGGGACCGCTACGAGCAGTACTTC. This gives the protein CASSGYRDRYEQYF.

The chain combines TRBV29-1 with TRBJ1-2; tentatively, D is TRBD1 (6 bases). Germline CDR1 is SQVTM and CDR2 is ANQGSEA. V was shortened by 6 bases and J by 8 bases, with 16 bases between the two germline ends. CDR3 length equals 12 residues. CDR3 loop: CSVPGVSEGYTF. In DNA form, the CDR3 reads TGCAGCGTCCCAGGGGTTTCAGAAGGCTACACCTTC.

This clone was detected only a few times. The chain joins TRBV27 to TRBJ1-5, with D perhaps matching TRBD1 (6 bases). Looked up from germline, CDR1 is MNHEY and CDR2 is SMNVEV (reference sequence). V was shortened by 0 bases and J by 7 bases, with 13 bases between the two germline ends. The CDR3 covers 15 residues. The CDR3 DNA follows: TGTGCCAGCAGTTTATCGGGAACAGGGTTGCAGCCCCAGCATTTT. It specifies CASSLSGTGLQPQHF.

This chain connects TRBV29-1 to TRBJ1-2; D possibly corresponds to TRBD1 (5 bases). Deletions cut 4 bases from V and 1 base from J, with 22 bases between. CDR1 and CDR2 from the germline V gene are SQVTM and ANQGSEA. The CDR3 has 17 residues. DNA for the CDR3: TGCAGCGTTGTGGCTATGGGGCCGCCGACTTTTAACTATGGCTACACCTTC. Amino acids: CSVVAMGPPTFNYGYTF.

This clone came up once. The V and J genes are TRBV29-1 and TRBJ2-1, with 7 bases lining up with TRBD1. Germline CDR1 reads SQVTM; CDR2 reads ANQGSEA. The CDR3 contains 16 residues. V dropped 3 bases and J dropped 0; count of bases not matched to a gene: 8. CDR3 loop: CSVEGRQGTSYNEQFF. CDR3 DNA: TGCAGCGTTGAGGGGAGACAGGGCACCTCCTACAATGAGCAGTTCTTC.

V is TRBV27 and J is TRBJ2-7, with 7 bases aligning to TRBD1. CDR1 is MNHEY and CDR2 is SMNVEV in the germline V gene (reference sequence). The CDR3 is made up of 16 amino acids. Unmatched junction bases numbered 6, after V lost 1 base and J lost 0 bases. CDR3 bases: TGTGCCAGCAGTTTATTTGGACAGGTGAGCTCCTACGAGCAGTACTTC. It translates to CASSLFGQVSSYEQYF.

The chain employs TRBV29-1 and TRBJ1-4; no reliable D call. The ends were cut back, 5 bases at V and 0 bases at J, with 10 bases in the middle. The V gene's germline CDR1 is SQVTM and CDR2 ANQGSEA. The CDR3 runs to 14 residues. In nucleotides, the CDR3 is TGCAGCGTTACCAGAGCTGCAACTAATGAAAAACTGTTTTTT. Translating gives CSVTRAATNEKLFF.

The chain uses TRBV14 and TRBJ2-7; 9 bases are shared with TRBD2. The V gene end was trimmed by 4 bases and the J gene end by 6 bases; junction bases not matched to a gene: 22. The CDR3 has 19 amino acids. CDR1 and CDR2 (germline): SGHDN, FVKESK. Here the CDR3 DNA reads TGTGCCAGCAGCCCCCAGCGGGGGGCCAATCACCTTCCCTCCGCCGAGCAGTACTTC. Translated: CASSPQRGANHLPSAEQYF.

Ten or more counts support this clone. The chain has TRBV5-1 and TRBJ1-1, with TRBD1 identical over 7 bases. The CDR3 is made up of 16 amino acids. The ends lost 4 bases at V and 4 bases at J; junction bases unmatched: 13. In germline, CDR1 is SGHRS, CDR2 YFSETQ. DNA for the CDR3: TGCGCCAGCAGCCAGGACTCGACAGGGCCTTTCACTGAAGCTTTCTTT. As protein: CASSQDSTGPFTEAFF.

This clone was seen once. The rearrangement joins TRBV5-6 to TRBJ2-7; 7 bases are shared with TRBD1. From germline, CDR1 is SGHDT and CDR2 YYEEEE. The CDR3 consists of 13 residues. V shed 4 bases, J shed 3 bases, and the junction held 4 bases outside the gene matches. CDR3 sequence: CASSAGQDYEQYF. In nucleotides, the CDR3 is TGTGCCAGCAGCGCTGGACAGGACTACGAGCAGTACTTC.

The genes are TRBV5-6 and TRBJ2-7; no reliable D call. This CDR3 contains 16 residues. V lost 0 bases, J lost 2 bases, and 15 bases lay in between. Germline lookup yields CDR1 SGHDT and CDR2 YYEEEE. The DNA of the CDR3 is TGTGCCAGCAGCTTGGAGGAGACATCTAAGCCCTACGAGCAGTACTTC. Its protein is CASSLEETSKPYEQYF.

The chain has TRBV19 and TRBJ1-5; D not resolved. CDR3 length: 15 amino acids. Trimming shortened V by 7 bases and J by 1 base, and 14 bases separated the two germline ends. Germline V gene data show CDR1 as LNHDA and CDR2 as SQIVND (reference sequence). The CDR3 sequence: CASTPLPGSNQPQHF. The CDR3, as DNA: TGTGCCAGTACCCCCTTGCCGGGCAGCAATCAGCCCCAGCATTTT.

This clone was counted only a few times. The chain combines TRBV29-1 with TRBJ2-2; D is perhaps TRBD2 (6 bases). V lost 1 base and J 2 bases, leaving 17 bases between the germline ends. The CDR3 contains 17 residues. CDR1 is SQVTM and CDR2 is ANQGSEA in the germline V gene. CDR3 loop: CSVEGYAGTYNTGELFF. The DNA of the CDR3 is TGCAGCGTTGAAGGGTACGCGGGGACTTATAACACCGGGGAGCTGTTTTTT.

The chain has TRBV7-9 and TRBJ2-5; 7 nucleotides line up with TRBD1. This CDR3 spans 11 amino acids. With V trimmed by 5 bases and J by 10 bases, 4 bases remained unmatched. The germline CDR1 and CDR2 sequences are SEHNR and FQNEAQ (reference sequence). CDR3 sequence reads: CASSGTGDQYF. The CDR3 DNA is TGTGCCAGCAGCGGCACAGGGGACCAGTACTTC.

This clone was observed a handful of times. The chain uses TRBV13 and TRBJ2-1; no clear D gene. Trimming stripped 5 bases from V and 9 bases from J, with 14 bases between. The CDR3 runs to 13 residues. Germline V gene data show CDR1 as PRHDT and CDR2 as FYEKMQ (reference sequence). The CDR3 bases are TGTGCCAGCAGCCGTATGACGTCGGTTGAGCAGTTCTTC. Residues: CASSRMTSVEQFF.

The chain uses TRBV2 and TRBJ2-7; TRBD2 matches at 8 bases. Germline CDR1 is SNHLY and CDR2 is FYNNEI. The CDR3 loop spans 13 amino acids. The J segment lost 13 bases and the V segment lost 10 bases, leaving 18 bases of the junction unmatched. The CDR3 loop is CATSDPPAGGSYF. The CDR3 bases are TGTGCCACCAGCGACCCCCCGGCGGGGGGATCATACTTC.

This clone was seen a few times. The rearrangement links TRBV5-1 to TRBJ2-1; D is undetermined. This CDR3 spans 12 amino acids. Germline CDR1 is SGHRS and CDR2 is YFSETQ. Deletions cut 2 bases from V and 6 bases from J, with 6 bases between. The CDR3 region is CASSLQSNEQFF. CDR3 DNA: TGCGCCAGCAGCTTACAGAGCAATGAGCAGTTCTTC.

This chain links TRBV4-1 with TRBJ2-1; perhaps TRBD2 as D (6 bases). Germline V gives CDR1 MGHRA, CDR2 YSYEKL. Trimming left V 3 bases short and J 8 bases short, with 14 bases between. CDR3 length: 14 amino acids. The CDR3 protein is CASSQDASGDEQFF. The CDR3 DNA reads TGCGCCAGCAGCCAGGATGCGTCGGGAGATGAGCAGTTCTTC.

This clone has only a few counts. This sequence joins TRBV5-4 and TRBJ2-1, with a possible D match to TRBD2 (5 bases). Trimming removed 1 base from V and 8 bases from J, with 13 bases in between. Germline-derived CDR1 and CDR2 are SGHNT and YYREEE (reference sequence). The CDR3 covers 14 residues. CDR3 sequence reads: CASSLLSEADEQFF. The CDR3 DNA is TGTGCCAGCAGCTTGTTGTCGGAGGCGGATGAGCAGTTCTTC.